This TCR beta chain was captured by sequencing in a study of cytomegalovirus exposure and HLA in healthy donors. Across the whole study: Unique TCR beta sequences numbering some 110 million came from about 180 million T cells in an earlier analysis. Findings and limits, study-wide: The classifier, whose performance was assessed in both the original and validation cohorts, reportedly diagnosed cytomegalovirus status with high specificity and sensitivity.

The CDR3 has 16 amino acids. Germline V CDR1 and CDR2: SGHRS, YFSETQ. V gave up 4 bases and J gave up 2 bases, with 18 bases separating them. PCR used 60 Vbeta primers and 13 Jbeta primers. Assay: immunoSEQ multiplex PCR; the TCRdb copy retains only in-frame clones and omits some. The table records some 160,000 clones, 60% to 85% of them present only once. A note on this clone: No antigen is known for it.

This receptor was obtained from a man in his forties in good health and CMV-seronegative. Sequenced sample: PBMCs. The V gene is TRBV5-1, the J gene TRBJ1-1; TRBD1 is a possible D gene (6 bases). For the CDR3, the DNA is TGCGCCAGCAGCCCGCGCCCGACAGGAGAAAACACTGAAGCTTTCTTT. Protein product: CASSPRPTGENTEAFF.